The present entry profiles one TCR beta chain with its context. The CDR3 totals 14 residues. The germline CDR1 and CDR2 sequences are MNHNY and SVGAGI (reference sequence). V shed 6 bases and J shed 2 bases, with 14 bases lying between them. The primer mix had 60 Vbeta and 13 Jbeta primers. TCRdb's copy holds only in-frame clones and misses some; the assay was immunoSEQ multiplex PCR. There are approximately 150,000 clones in the sample; 80% occur only once, and around an eighth lies in the top ten. These data originate in a study of cytomegalovirus exposure and HLA in healthy donors. The genes are TRBV6-6 and TRBJ2-7; maybe TRBD1 (6 bases). Sequenced sample: PBMCs. This TCR was sampled from a middle-aged woman in good health and CMV-seronegative. The CDR3 nucleotides are TGTGCCAGCAGGATCCAGGGGTCCGCCTACGAGCAGTACTTC. The encoded protein is CASRIQGSAYEQYF.